The clone carrying this T cell receptor (beta chain) was seen repeatedly, ten times or more. Purified naive CD4+ T cells were depleted of CD25+ Tregs. In germline, CDR1 is MDHEN, CDR2 SYDVKM. The CDR3 runs 14 residues. Trimming pared 8 bases from V and 3 bases from J, leaving 17 bases between. Constant-region reverse primers amplified full-length variable regions, followed by semi-nested Nested Universal Primer A PCR. From the 5' RACE reads, TCRdb called clonotypes with MiXCR, one entry per CDR3 protein. The sample records approximately 23,000 distinct CDR3 sequences, more than 25% being singletons. This TCR derives from a female donor with breast cancer. The sample consisted of tumor-infiltrating naive CD4+ T cells sorted from the breast tumor. Subset indicated: naive CD4+ T cells, CD4+CD45RA+CD25-. The chain is built from TRBV28 and TRBJ2-7; D possibly corresponds to TRBD1 (6 bases). For the CDR3, the DNA is TGTGCCAGCTATTCGCCGGGACAATTCTACGAGCAGTACTTC. Its translation: CASYSPGQFYEQYF.